This TCR beta chain was captured in a study of liver allograft versus peripheral blood T cells. Study-wide background: Hepatic allograft T cell receptor repertoires were evaluated relative to those present in recipients' peripheral blood.

This clonotype was picked up a small number of times. As yet, its antigen is unknown. TCRdb reprocessed the reads via MiXCR and lists one record per CDR3 protein. The data contain about 15,000 distinct CDR3 sequences, 20% to 25% of them singletons. Findings and limits, study-wide: Liver allografts reportedly held T cell receptor repertoires unlike those in peripheral blood.

The TCR was taken from a human patient who had a liver transplant. Some T cells here may be from the graft donor.

CDR3 residues: CASSLKAQRSYEQYF. The CDR3 nucleotides are TGTGCCAGCAGTTTAAAAGCACAGCGCTCCTACGAGCAGTACTTC. J is TRBJ2-7 and V is TRBV27, with D unclear. V was trimmed by 2 bases and J by 0 bases, leaving 11 bases between them. CDR3 size: 15 residues. Germline-derived CDR1 and CDR2 are MNHEY and SMNVEV (reference sequence).